The sequence of this TCR beta chain was determined in a study of Ad26.COV2.S vaccination and SARS-CoV-2 variants. Study-wide results and caveats: Estimates derived from TCR breadth and depth analyses may have underestimated total T cell responses. Post-vaccination breadth of spike-specific CD8+ and CD4+ T cell responses was reportedly substantial.

The method was immunoSEQ multiplex PCR; TCRdb's version includes in-frame clones alone and lacks a portion of them. The table shows roughly 460,000 clones, with 70% to 90% occurring only once. Trimming at V came to 5 bases and at J to 5 bases, leaving 8 bases not matched to a gene. The germline V gene encodes CDR1 SGHTA and CDR2 FQGNSA. The CDR3 has 16 residues. In its sample, this clone was seen once. Its antigen is undetermined. Treatment denoted: 15 to 20 received Ad26.COV2.S at low or high dose, single or two shots; a few received placebo; per-sample allocation not given. Each sample was drawn 63 days after the first injection (of vaccine or placebo).

The material was peripheral blood, obtained in a trial of Ad26.COV2.S vaccine versus placebo. The TCR was taken from a person aged 18-65 years who received the Ad26.COV2.S COVID-19 vaccine or a placebo. The V and J genes are TRBV7-2 and TRBJ2-1; TRBD2 aligns across 11 bases. CDR3 in DNA: TGTGCCAGCAGCCCAATGACTAGCGGGATTGACAATGAGCAGTTCTTC. The encoded protein is CASSPMTSGIDNEQFF.